This T cell receptor beta chain was retrieved from a study of shared clonotypes between healthy human individuals. The CDR3 consists of 15 residues. Germline loops: CDR1 MNHEY, CDR2 SMNVEV (reference sequence). V shed 3 bases and J shed 3 bases, with 15 bases lying between them. Per the study methods: Filtering of immunoSEQ junctional sequences could not match full-length read filtering. The protocol was immunoSEQ multiplex PCR, while the TCRdb copy is restricted to in-frame clones and leaves out a portion. V, J and clone size are taken as reported in that table, and D and trimming were inferred from the DNA itself. In the table there are some 95,000 clones, 65% to 70% of which are singletons. Those who donated, Caucasian adults without exception, all lived in Nashville, Tennessee.

The sequence derives from a man aged 25 to 40 in good health. Sequencing was performed on memory CD8+ T cells sorted from blood. The subset is: CD45RO+ cells pooled with CCR7-negative TemRA cells. The V call is TRBV27, the J call TRBJ2-7; TRBD1 might be the D (5 bases). CDR3 amino acids: CASSLSGQGDYEQYF. The DNA of the CDR3 is TGTGCCAGCAGTTTGTCAGGCCAGGGTGACTACGAGCAGTACTTC.